The subject of this entry is one T cell receptor beta chain. The antigen remains undetermined. This specimen comes from a study of cytomegalovirus exposure and HLA in healthy donors. Per the germline V gene, CDR1 is MDHEN and CDR2 is SYDVKM. The CDR3 extends over 13 amino acids. V gave up 8 bases and J gave up 2 bases, with 10 bases separating them. Points from the study as a whole: When analyzed later, the rates of TCR association showed variation by HLA locus, with DRB1 the most and HLA-C the fewest. Most CMV-associated TCR beta chains were later found to appear HLA-restricted. Available immune exposure information was restricted to CMV serostatus only.

Primers: 60 Vbeta forward and 13 Jbeta reverse. The data were produced by immunoSEQ multiplex PCR, yet TCRdb's version contains in-frame clones alone and is incomplete. The sample holds 150,000 to 200,000 clones, roughly four fifths seen once. This clonotype originated in a man aged 45-65 years in good health and CMV-seronegative. What was sequenced was PBMCs. This rearrangement joins TRBV28 to TRBJ2-1, with unresolved D. CDR3 amino acids: CASPLSAYNEQFF. CDR3 nucleotide sequence: TGTGCCAGCCCATTATCGGCCTACAATGAGCAGTTCTTC.